The 8 T cell receptor beta chains presented below share a single source sample, sequenced in a study of Tregs in tolerant kidney transplant recipients (dated by TCRdb to the late 2010s). Library prep was done by the immunoSEQ multiplex PCR assay. TCRdb mirrors the immuneACCESS table, restricted to in-frame sequences. Some clones are absent from its copies; in checked studies, under half trace to an unresolved V gene, and the reason for the others is unknown. The table for this sample lists fewer than 150,000 clones; 92% of them were counted only once. Of the sample, more than 0.5% is held by the ten largest clones. Material: CD4+ T cells from blood. The origin of the receptors is a human donor in good health.

The J gene is TRBJ2-5, the V gene TRBV7-2; 11 bases are shared with TRBD2. Germline V gene lookup returns CDR1 SGHTA and CDR2 FQGNSA. CDR3 size: 14 residues. Trimming cost V 5 bases and J 5 bases; bases outside gene matches: 4. The CDR3 region is CASSPGLAVETQYF. CDR3 coding DNA: TGTGCCAGCAGCCCGGGACTAGCGGTCGAGACCCAGTACTTC.

The chain combines TRBV11-2 with TRBJ2-5, with 7 nucleotides matching TRBD2. There are 16 residues in the CDR3. J was trimmed by 2 bases and V by 1 base; bases with no gene match: 7. Germline CDR1 reads SGHAT; CDR2 reads FQNNGV. This CDR3 is CASSLGGDYLQETQYF. The DNA of the CDR3 is TGTGCCAGCAGCTTAGGCGGGGACTACCTACAAGAGACCCAGTACTTC.

This chain links TRBV9 with TRBJ1-3; 7 bases match TRBD1. The CDR3 is made up of 17 amino acids. The germline CDR1 and CDR2 sequences are SGDLS and YYNGEE. V shed 3 bases and J 4 bases; nucleotides not matched to a gene: 13. The CDR3 DNA reads as TGTGCCAGCAGCGCTCCCGGTAGTACAGGGGCGGGAAACACCATATATTTT. The encoded protein is CASSAPGSTGAGNTIYF.

This rearrangement joins TRBV11-2 to TRBJ2-3; TRBD2 agrees at 9 bases. This CDR3 is 15 amino acids long. With V trimmed by 5 bases and J by 5 bases, 8 bases remained unmatched. Germline lookup yields CDR1 SGHAT and CDR2 FQNNGV. CDR3 region: CASSPLAGVGDTQYF. In DNA, the CDR3 is TGTGCCAGCAGCCCGTTAGCGGGGGTAGGAGATACGCAGTATTTT.

The chain combines TRBV4-2 with TRBJ1-1; a weak D match, TRBD1 (6 bases). Trimming removed 1 base from V and 10 bases from J, with 13 bases in between. This CDR3 is 13 amino acids long. Looked up from germline, CDR1 is LGHNA and CDR2 is YNFKEQ. CDR3 region: CASSQGGGRGAFF. The CDR3 DNA reads TGTGCCAGCAGCCAAGGAGGGGGGCGGGGAGCTTTCTTT.

The sample holds a few counts of this clone. The chain links TRBV7-8 to TRBJ1-1; D not resolved. Trimming pared 1 base from V and 0 bases from J, leaving 12 bases between. This CDR3 has 16 residues. Per germline, CDR1 SGHVS and CDR2 FQNEAQ. CDR3 in DNA: TGTGCCAGCAGCTTAGAAGTCAGATTGATGAACACTGAAGCTTTCTTT. It specifies CASSLEVRLMNTEAFF.

This clone has only one observation. The chain employs TRBV11-3 and TRBJ2-7; tentatively, D is TRBD1 or TRBD2 (5 bases each). CDR3 length equals 15 residues. Trimming removed 4 bases at V and 7 bases at J, with 20 bases between. Germline CDR1 is SGHNT and CDR2 is YENEEA. The CDR3 DNA follows: TGTGCCAGCAGCTCCGGGACGACTAATCCCCAAGAGCAGTACTTC. It is translated as CASSSGTTNPQEQYF.

The CDR3 region has the DNA TGTGCCAGCAGGGGGGACAGGGTCACCTACAATGAGCAGTTCTTC. As protein: CASRGDRVTYNEQFF. J is TRBJ2-1 and V is TRBV2, with 9 bases aligning to TRBD1. The germline V gene has CDR1 SNHLY and CDR2 FYNNEI. The V gene end was trimmed by 6 bases and the J gene end by 2 bases; junction bases not matched to a gene: 5. This CDR3 is built from 15 residues.